Sequencing of this TCR beta chain was carried out in a study of immune reconstitution after stem cell transplant in scleroderma (dated by TCRdb to 2016 to 2017). The library was made by RT-PCR. Sequencing was performed on an Illumina MiSeq. TCRdb took the public reads, trimmed them with fastp at Q25, ran MiXCR for clone calling and kept in-frame beta chains. Rows merge per CDR3 protein into single entries with the most common DNA and genes. The sample yields more than 4,500 distinct CDR3 sequences; approximately 7.9% were counted once. Of the sample, 4% to 5% is held by the ten largest clones. About this clonotype: This receptor's antigen is unknown. No much larger clonotype is one base removed from it; base qualities were not supplied.

CDR3 length: 15 amino acids, cysteine to phenylalanine. Left in the record is the CDR3 DNA by itself, 45 bases read in frame from the first base. Ends trimmed: V by 0 bases, J by 8 bases; bases unmatched to a gene: 7. CDR1 DFQATT and CDR2 SNEGSKA were looked up in the germline V gene (reference sequence). This receptor chain uses TRBV20-1 and TRBJ2-1, with 10 bases aligning to TRBD2. Collection of the sample occurred before or after autologous hematopoietic stem cell transplantation (not recorded which). The sequence came from a male donor with systemic sclerosis. The DNA sequence is TGCAGTGCTAGAGATCCGAGCGGGAGGGGGTATGAGCAGTTCTTC. The translation is CSARDPSGRGYEQFF.